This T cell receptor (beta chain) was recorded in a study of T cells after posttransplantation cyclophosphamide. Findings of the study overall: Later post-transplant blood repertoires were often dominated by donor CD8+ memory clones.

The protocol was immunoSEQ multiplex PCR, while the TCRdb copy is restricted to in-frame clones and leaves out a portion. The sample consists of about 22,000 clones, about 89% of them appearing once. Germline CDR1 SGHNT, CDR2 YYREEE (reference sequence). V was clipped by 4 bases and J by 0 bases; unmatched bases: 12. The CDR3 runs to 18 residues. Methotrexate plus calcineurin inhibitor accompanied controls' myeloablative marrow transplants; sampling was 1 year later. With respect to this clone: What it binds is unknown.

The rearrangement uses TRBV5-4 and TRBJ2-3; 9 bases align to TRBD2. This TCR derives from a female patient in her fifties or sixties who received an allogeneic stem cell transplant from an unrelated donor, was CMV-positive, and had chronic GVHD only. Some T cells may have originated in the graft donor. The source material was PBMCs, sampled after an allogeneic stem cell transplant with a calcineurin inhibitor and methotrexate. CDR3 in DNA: TGTGCCAGCAGCCTTAGGGCTAGCGGGACCATGAGCACAGATACGCAGTATTTT. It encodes CASSLRASGTMSTDTQYF.